The present T cell receptor (beta chain) was sequenced within a study of a mutant IDH1 vaccine in newly diagnosed glioma. The overall study: Once 4-6 weeks had passed after radiotherapy alone, vaccination started, or it started with temozolomide cycles. Patients under treatment included about 62% males and about 38% females and had a mean age of 40.4 years. It was radiotherapy, temozolomide, or both that patients received previously, with most receiving both.

General study findings and limits: Vaccine-induced immune responses were detected in over 90% of patients.

Time point denoted: week 23, last vaccination. What each vaccine dose contained was 300 ug of mutant IDH1 20-mer peptide, accompanied by topical imiquimod. This clone was counted only a few times. Its antigen is not known. J gave up 3 bases and V 8 bases, and 13 bases lay outside the gene matches. CDR3 size: 16 residues. From germline, CDR1 is MNHEY and CDR2 SMNVEV (reference sequence). Assay used: immunoSEQ multiplex PCR; TCRdb lists only in-frame clones, some missing. The sample consists of just under 45,000 clones, approximately 90% of them appearing once. This sequence was found in a man aged 50 or older with glioma. The genes are TRBV27 and TRBJ2-7; TRBD2 agrees at 10 bases. The sequences come from PBMCs, collected from a glioma patient whose treatment included an IDH1 peptide vaccine. The CDR3 region has the DNA TGTGCCAGCCGACGAACTAGCGGGACCGCCAACTACGAGCAGTACTTC. Amino acid sequence: CASRRTSGTANYEQYF.